The 16 T cell receptor beta chains in this list originate from one sample, sequenced in a study of blood T cell repertoires in COVID-19. TCRdb's copy holds only in-frame clones and misses some; the assay was immunoSEQ multiplex PCR. The repertoire includes some 340,000 clones, around 87% of them detected once, and about 5.2% sits in the top ten. The sequenced sample was PBMCs or T cells enriched from blood (not recorded which). These receptors were obtained from a woman aged 25-40 years who had recovered from COVID-19.

The genes are TRBV2 and TRBJ1-5; 7 bases match TRBD1. V lost 5 bases, J lost 1 base, and 5 bases stayed unmatched. The germline V gene has CDR1 SNHLY and CDR2 FYNNEI. The CDR3 is 15 amino acids. This CDR3 is CASSRDSMSNQPQHF. Written as DNA, the CDR3 is TGTGCCAGCAGTAGGGACAGCATGAGCAATCAGCCCCAGCATTTT. Variable domain in full (rest from reference TRBV2 and TRBJ1-5): EPEVTQTPSHQVTQMGQEVILRCVPISNHLYFYWYRQILGQKVEFLVSFYNNEISEKSEIFDDQFSVERPDGSNFTLKIRSTKLEDSAMYFCASSRDSMSNQPQHFGDGTRLSIL.

The CDR3 DNA sequence: TGTGCCAGCAGCTTGCAGGGGGCGAATTCAGGCTACACCTTC. This encodes CASSLQGANSGYTF. V usage is TRBV5-4 and J usage is TRBJ1-2; 8 bases fit TRBD1. Unmatched junction bases numbered 7, after V lost 1 base and J lost 8 bases. The CDR3 has 14 residues. Germline V gene data show CDR1 as SGHNT and CDR2 as YYREEE (reference sequence).

The table lists this clone with a count of one. The CDR3 here is CASSIAGASSYGYTF. The CDR3 nucleotides read TGTGCCAGTAGTATAGCAGGGGCCTCTAGCTATGGCTACACCTTC. The chain couples TRBV19 to TRBJ1-2; TRBD1 is a possible D gene (6 bases). From germline, CDR1 is LNHDA and CDR2 SQIVND (reference sequence). V shed 1 base and J shed 4 bases, with 13 bases lying between them. This CDR3 is built from 15 residues.

This clone came up once. The chain uses TRBV3-1 (or the pseudogene TRBV3-2) and TRBJ1-5; D remains unclear. The CDR3 consists of 15 residues. Trimming stripped 1 base from V and 11 bases from J, with 18 bases between. Germline loops: CDR1 LGHDT, CDR2 YNNKEL (reference sequence). Here the CDR3 reads CASSQGTTIFRAQHF. For the CDR3, the DNA is TGTGCCAGCAGCCAAGGAACGACTATTTTTAGGGCCCAGCATTTT.

The chain uses TRBV5-4 and TRBJ2-3; 10 nucleotides agree with TRBD2. CDR1 SGHNT and CDR2 YYREEE come from the germline V gene (reference sequence). Trimming removed 2 bases from V and 0 bases from J; junction bases left unmatched: 9. The CDR3 is 18 residues long. CDR3 residues: CASSLAPSGGLSTDTQYF. The CDR3 DNA reads as TGTGCCAGCAGCTTAGCCCCTAGCGGGGGCCTAAGCACAGATACGCAGTATTTT.

The rearrangement joins TRBV5-4 to TRBJ2-1; D not resolved. The CDR3 is 16 residues long. The V end was cut by 2 bases, the J end by 6 bases, with 18 bases between. CDR1 and CDR2 from the germline V gene are SGHNT and YYREEE (reference sequence). Here the CDR3 reads CASSFEESPASNEQFF. As DNA, the CDR3 is TGTGCCAGCAGCTTCGAGGAGTCCCCGGCGAGCAATGAGCAGTTCTTC.

In the case of this clone: An end of the junction differs from the germline gene, which may be a read error. The rearrangement links TRBV9 to TRBJ1-5, with D tentatively TRBD1 (6 bases). The CDR3 has 15 amino acids. Germline V lookup: CDR1 SGDLS, CDR2 YYNGEE. CDR3 sequence reads: CARSGGGGAGQPQHF. The CDR3, as DNA: TGTGCCCGCAGCGGCGGGGGGGGCGCGGGTCAGCCCCAGCATTTT.

The J gene is TRBJ2-3, the V gene TRBV7-8, with 12 nucleotides matching TRBD2. J gave up 2 bases and V 6 bases, and 3 bases lay outside the gene matches. Germline V gene lookup returns CDR1 SGHVS and CDR2 FQNEAQ. This CDR3 comprises 15 residues. CDR3 residues: CASRPSGGATDTQYF. Here the CDR3 DNA reads TGTGCCAGCAGACCTAGCGGGGGGGCCACAGATACGCAGTATTTT.

The rearrangement joins TRBV5-6 to TRBJ2-7; D is unclear. Germline V gene lookup returns CDR1 SGHDT and CDR2 YYEEEE. Between the trimmed V and J ends, which lost 3 bases and 2 bases, there was a span of 21 bases. CDR3 length: 17 amino acids. Written as DNA, the CDR3 is TGTGCCAGCAGCTCTCCAGCCGATCTACGGAGACCCTACGAGCAGTACTTC. This sequence encodes CASSSPADLRRPYEQYF. Full variable domain (remainder filled in from reference TRBV5-6 and TRBJ2-7): DAGVTQSPTHLIKTRGQQVTLRCSPKSGHDTVSWYQQALGQGPQFIFQYYEEEERQRGNFPDRFSGHQFPNYSSELNVNALLLGDSALYLCASSSPADLRRPYEQYFGPGTRLTVT.

This chain joins TRBV2 and TRBJ2-1, with D tentatively TRBD1 (6 bases). Trimming stripped 6 bases from V and 4 bases from J, with 10 bases between. The length of the CDR3 is 13 residues. Germline V CDR1 and CDR2: SNHLY, FYNNEI. CDR3 sequence: CASRDSGYNEQFF. Written as DNA, the CDR3 is TGTGCCAGCAGGGACAGCGGATACAATGAGCAGTTCTTC.

This clone was observed a single time. A read error may account for a junction end that differs from germline. This chain uses TRBV19 with TRBJ2-5, with a weak D call TRBD1 (5 bases). The CDR3 is 13 amino acids. CDR1 is LNHDA, CDR2 SQIVND, per germline (reference sequence). The DNA of the CDR3 is TGTGCCAGTAGCATAGATAAGGGGGAGACCCAGTACTTC. This gives the protein CASSIDKGETQYF.

The gene calls are TRBV21-1 and TRBJ2-7; the table's D call, TRBD2, has no DNA check behind it. TRBV21-1 is a recognized pseudogene. The CDR3 covers 15 residues. This CDR3 is CASSKGWRRTDEQYF. CDR3 nucleotide sequence: TGTGCCAGCAGCAAAGGTTGGAGGAGAACGGACGAGCAGTACTTC.

The rearrangement joins TRBV29-1 to TRBJ2-1; D remains unclear. The CDR3 is made up of 13 amino acids. Trimming took off 6 bases at V and 1 base at J, with 10 bases between the two ends. Germline CDR1 is SQVTM and CDR2 is ANQGSEA. CDR3 nucleotide sequence: TGCAGCGTGGTAGCCCTTTCCTACAATGAGCAGTTCTTC. It specifies CSVVALSYNEQFF.

The gene calls are TRBV15 and TRBJ2-7, with 10 bases fitting TRBD1. This CDR3 contains 15 residues. Trimming removed 2 bases from V and 1 base from J; junction bases left unmatched: 2. Germline V gene lookup returns CDR1 LNHNV and CDR2 YYDKDF (reference sequence). CDR3 bases: TGTGCCACCAGCAGACCGGGACAGGGGTCCTACGAGCAGTACTTC. Its protein product is CATSRPGQGSYEQYF.

The chain links TRBV11-2 to TRBJ1-1; a weak D match, TRBD1 (5 bases). CDR1 is SGHAT and CDR2 is FQNNGV in the germline V gene. The V and J ends lost 6 bases and 3 bases respectively, with 14 bases between them. The CDR3 has 14 amino acids. Written as DNA, the CDR3 is TGTGCCAGCAGTCCCTGGGACTCTCACACTGAAGCTTTCTTT. Translated: CASSPWDSHTEAFF.

The chain uses TRBV18 and TRBJ1-1, with D possibly being TRBD1 (5 bases). V lost 1 base and J 3 bases, leaving 12 bases between the germline ends. This CDR3 has 15 residues. CDR1 and CDR2 from the germline V gene are KGHSH and LQKENI. The CDR3 spells CASSPHGDSDTEAFF. The CDR3 nucleotides are TGTGCCAGCTCACCACACGGGGACTCGGACACTGAAGCTTTCTTT.